The 26 T cell receptor beta chains in this list originate from one sample, sequenced in a study of blood T cell repertoires in COVID-19. Some clones are missing from TCRdb's copy, which holds only in-frame ones; the method was immunoSEQ multiplex PCR. Of more than 85,000 clones in the sample, around 84% were seen once. Sequences were obtained from peripheral blood. These receptors were taken from a man at least 80 years old with acute or convalescent COVID-19.

CDR3 region: CASSYRDSSGNTIYF. CDR3 in DNA: TGTGCCAGCAGTTACAGGGACAGCTCTGGAAACACCATATATTTT. The chain has TRBV6-2 or TRBV6-3 and TRBJ1-3, with 7 positions matching TRBD1. Germline V gives CDR1 MNHEY, CDR2 SVGEGT. V lost 2 bases and J lost 0; bases outside the gene matches: 1. The CDR3 totals 15 residues.

In its sample, this clone was seen once. The CDR3: CASSRGLAGGETQYF. CDR3 in DNA: TGCGCCAGCAGCCGGGGACTAGCGGGAGGAGAGACCCAGTACTTC. The V and J genes are TRBV5-1 and TRBJ2-5; 15 bases are a match to TRBD2. The CDR3 has 15 residues. In germline, CDR1 is SGHRS, CDR2 YFSETQ. The trim removed 4 bases at V and 4 bases at J, leaving 2 bases unmatched.

The table lists this clone with a few counts. The chain carries TRBV6-5 and TRBJ2-1, with TRBD2 identical over 9 bases. CDR3 size: 12 residues. The germline CDR1 and CDR2 sequences are MNHEY and SVGAGI. Unmatched junction bases numbered 4, after V lost 6 bases and J lost 10 bases. This CDR3 reads CASRPAGGEQFF. The CDR3 DNA sequence: TGTGCCAGCAGGCCAGCGGGAGGCGAGCAGTTCTTC.

The gene calls are TRBV28 and TRBJ1-5; TRBD1 might be the D (5 bases). Germline CDR1 and CDR2: MDHEN and SYDVKM. The V and J ends lost 8 bases and 4 bases respectively, with 21 bases between them. The CDR3 covers 16 residues. CDR3 in amino acids: CASEFLGSRVNQPQHF. Here the CDR3 DNA reads TGTGCCAGCGAGTTTTTAGGTTCCAGGGTGAATCAGCCCCAGCATTTT.

CDR3 sequence: CASTVRGTEAFF. The CDR3 DNA reads as TGTGCCAGTACGGTCAGGGGGACTGAAGCTTTCTTT. The genes are TRBV19 and TRBJ1-1, with 7 bases identical to TRBD1. The ends lost 7 bases at V and 5 bases at J; junction bases unmatched: 4. The germline gives CDR1 LNHDA, CDR2 SQIVND (reference sequence). This CDR3 is 12 amino acids long.

The rearrangement links TRBV5-4 to TRBJ1-1; D is perhaps TRBD1 (6 bases). With 4 bases removed from V and 1 base from J, the gap between germline ends came to 8 bases. Looked up from germline, CDR1 is SGHNT and CDR2 is YYREEE (reference sequence). The CDR3 has 13 residues. CDR3 amino acids: CASSRGGNTEAFF. As DNA, the CDR3 is TGTGCCAGCAGCCGAGGGGGGAACACTGAAGCTTTCTTT.

CDR3 amino acids: CASSLGLEETQYF. CDR3 coding DNA: TGTGCCAGCAGCTTGGGACTAGAAGAGACCCAGTACTTC. The genes are TRBV5-4 and TRBJ2-5; possible D gene TRBD2, 6 bases. The CDR3 has 13 amino acids. The ends were cut back, 0 bases at V and 3 bases at J, with 6 bases in the middle. Per germline, CDR1 SGHNT and CDR2 YYREEE (reference sequence).

The gene calls are TRBV20-1 and TRBJ1-1; TRBD1 might be the D (5 bases). This CDR3 comprises 11 residues. Germline loops: CDR1 DFQATT, CDR2 SNEGSKA (reference sequence). Here the CDR3 DNA reads TGCACAGGACATTTGAACACTGAAGCTTTCTTT. This gives the protein CTGHLNTEAFF.

The J gene is TRBJ1-2, the V gene TRBV7-2, with a weak D call TRBD1 (6 bases). Trimming removed 5 bases at V and 1 base at J, with 8 bases between. The CDR3 spans 13 residues. Germline assignment: CDR1 SGHTA and CDR2 FQGNSA. CDR3 sequence (DNA): TGTGCCAGCAGCGAGGGGGTTAACTATGGCTACACCTTC. Amino acid sequence: CASSEGVNYGYTF.

The chain recombines TRBV10-3 with TRBJ1-2; tentatively, D is TRBD1 (5 bases). The CDR3 sequence is 15 residues long. Germline values: CDR1 ENHRY, CDR2 SYGVKD. Between the trimmed V and J ends, which lost 4 bases and 1 base, there was a span of 13 bases. CDR3 DNA sequence: TGTGCCATCAGTGGACTGACAGCCCATAACTATGGCTACACCTTC. Translating it yields CAISGLTAHNYGYTF.

The chain recombines TRBV5-1 with TRBJ2-7; weak D call: TRBD2 (6 bases). CDR1 SGHRS and CDR2 YFSETQ come from the germline V gene. This CDR3 region has 15 residues. V was clipped by 4 bases and J by 2 bases, with 16 bases between them. The CDR3 bases are TGCGCCAGCAGCCCATCTACTAGCTCCCCCTACGAGCAGTACTTC. It encodes CASSPSTSSPYEQYF.

This chain joins TRBV18 and TRBJ1-4; D not certain. Germline V gene data show CDR1 as KGHSH and CDR2 as LQKENI. This CDR3 region has 15 residues. The V end lost 5 bases, the J end lost 1 base, and 11 bases lay between the germline ends. This CDR3 is CASSGSGITNEKLFF. CDR3 DNA sequence: TGTGCCAGCTCAGGTTCGGGAATAACTAATGAAAAACTGTTTTTT.

The V gene is TRBV14, the J gene TRBJ2-1, with D possibly TRBD1 on 5 matching bases. V was cut by 1 base and J by 3 bases, with 10 bases left in between. CDR1 and CDR2 (germline): SGHDN, FVKESK. This CDR3 contains 15 residues. The CDR3, as DNA: TGTGCCAGCAGCCAAGCAACCAGGGTCTACAATGAGCAGTTCTTC. Translation: CASSQATRVYNEQFF.

The chain has TRBV7-3 and TRBJ1-1; D gene ambiguous. Germline V CDR1 and CDR2: SGHTA, FQGTGA. Trimming removed 5 bases at V and 0 bases at J, with 7 bases between. The CDR3 has 13 residues. This CDR3 reads CASSLSMNTEAFF. The DNA for the CDR3 is TGTGCCAGCAGCCTCAGTATGAACACTGAAGCTTTCTTT.

The chain has TRBV28 and TRBJ1-5; no clear D. CDR1 is MDHEN and CDR2 is SYDVKM in the germline V gene. V lost 4 bases and J lost 9, with 10 bases in between. The CDR3 runs 12 residues. The CDR3 nucleotides are TGTGCCAGCAGTTACAGACATCCGCCCCAGCATTTT. This sequence encodes CASSYRHPPQHF.

This chain uses TRBV10-3 with TRBJ2-3, with 11 bases identical to TRBD2. Looked up from germline, CDR1 is ENHRY and CDR2 is SYGVKD. V lost 4 bases, J lost 0 bases, and 12 bases stayed unmatched. The CDR3 spans 19 residues. CDR3 nucleotides: TGTGCCATCAGTGCGACCGGTACTAGCGGGAGTTATAGCACAGATACGCAGTATTTT. The encoded protein is CAISATGTSGSYSTDTQYF.

CDR3 DNA: TGTGCCTGGATTCAGCGAGAGACCCAGTACTTC. Encoded protein: CAWIQRETQYF. The rearrangement uses TRBV30 and TRBJ2-5; unclear D gene. This CDR3 has 11 residues. V was clipped by 4 bases and J by 4 bases, with 7 bases between them. Germline CDR1 reads GTSNPN; CDR2 reads SVGIG (reference sequence). The full variable domain, completed using reference TRBV30 and TRBJ2-5, is SQTIHQWPATLVQPVGSPLSLECTVEGTSNPNLYWYRQAAGRGLQLLFYSVGIGQISSEVPQNLSASRPQDRQFILSSKKLLLSDSGFYLCAWIQRETQYFGPGTRLLVL.

V usage is TRBV29-1 and J usage is TRBJ1-1; 8 bases line up with TRBD1. The CDR3 is made up of 12 amino acids. The germline CDR1 and CDR2 sequences are SQVTM and ANQGSEA. V gave up 7 bases and J gave up 5 bases; unmatched junction bases: 6. The CDR3 region has the DNA TGCAGCGCCGACAGGGGCGGGACTGAAGCTTTCTTT. Amino acids: CSADRGGTEAFF.

The chain links TRBV24-1 to TRBJ2-7; TRBD1 might be the D (5 bases). The V gene's germline CDR1 is KGHDR and CDR2 SFDVKD. Trimming stripped 6 bases from V and 5 bases from J, with 10 bases between. The CDR3 length is 12 residues. This CDR3 is CATSQGRNEQYF. The CDR3 bases are TGTGCCACCAGTCAGGGAAGGAACGAGCAGTACTTC.

The rearrangement links TRBV1 to TRBJ2-3; the table names TRBD2, a call not compared with the DNA. TRBV1 is shown as a pseudogene. The CDR3 is made up of 17 amino acids. CDR3 in amino acids: CTSSINQLAGVGDTQYF. DNA of the CDR3: TGCACCAGCAGCATAAACCAGCTAGCGGGAGTAGGAGATACGCAGTATTTT.

This chain uses TRBV7-6 with TRBJ2-5; D might be TRBD1 (5 bases). V lost 1 base and J 1 base, leaving 10 bases between the germline ends. Germline V CDR1 and CDR2: SGHVS, FNYEAQ. The CDR3 has 15 residues. In nucleotides, the CDR3 is TGTGCCAGCAGCTTAGATTCAACAGGCCAAGAGACCCAGTACTTC. Its protein product is CASSLDSTGQETQYF.

This rearrangement joins TRBV6-1 to TRBJ1-3, with D unresolved. Germline assignment: CDR1 MNHNS and CDR2 SASEGT. Between the trimmed V and J ends, which lost 0 bases and 8 bases, there was a span of 5 bases. The CDR3 is 12 residues long. CDR3: CASSEAGDTIYF. CDR3 DNA: TGTGCCAGCAGTGAAGCGGGAGACACCATATATTTT.

The chain recombines TRBV19 with TRBJ2-1; D might be TRBD2 (6 bases). The CDR3 is 12 residues long. Looked up from germline, CDR1 is LNHDA and CDR2 is SQIVND (reference sequence). V was cut by 4 bases and J by 12 bases, with 13 bases left in between. CDR3 DNA: TGTGCCAGTAGTAACAGCGGGCGGCCGCAGTTCTTC. It translates to CASSNSGRPQFF.

This clone showed up just a few times. This chain links TRBV30 with TRBJ1-5; 7 positions match TRBD1. With V trimmed by 2 bases and J by 3 bases, 10 bases remained unmatched. The CDR3 runs 16 residues. Germline V gene data show CDR1 as GTSNPN and CDR2 as SVGIG (reference sequence). The CDR3 region is CAWSTSAGGTNQPQHF. The CDR3 DNA reads as TGTGCCTGGAGTACTTCGGCAGGGGGAACCAATCAGCCCCAGCATTTT.

The chain couples TRBV10-3 to TRBJ1-5; no definite D call. V lost 4 bases, J lost 4 bases, and 11 bases lay in between. The CDR3 loop spans 14 amino acids. CDR1 is ENHRY and CDR2 is SYGVKD in the germline V gene. The CDR3 DNA sequence: TGTGCCATCAGTGGATCCGGTCCTAATCAGCCCCAGCATTTT. Translating it yields CAISGSGPNQPQHF.

In its sample, this clone was seen once. V is TRBV7-2 and J is TRBJ1-2, with D possibly being TRBD1 (6 bases). The germline V gene has CDR1 SGHTA and CDR2 FQGNSA. V dropped 5 bases and J dropped 2 bases, with 9 bases sitting between them. The CDR3 length is 13 residues. CDR3 loop: CASSDTGNYGYTF. CDR3 nucleotide sequence: TGTGCCAGCAGCGATACAGGGAACTATGGCTACACCTTC.